The clone carrying this T cell receptor (beta chain) was counted many times. Its antigen is still unknown. The data were obtained in a study of regulatory T cells in long-lasting Graves disease. Across the study: Persistence in Graves' disease required over 5 years of antithyroid drugs plus positive TSH receptor antibodies.

Indicated time point: persistent/refractory GD, antithyroid drugs over 5 years with positive TRAb. TCR sequences were obtained from RNA taken from PBMCs. With iRepertoire HTBI primers and Arm-PCR of CDR3 regions, TCR beta libraries were built. Each CDR3 protein gets one entry after TCRdb re-called the multiplex PCR reads with MiXCR. The data hold about 470,000 distinct CDR3 sequences, with around 20% observed a single time. With 2 bases removed from V and 7 bases from J, the gap between germline ends came to 17 bases. Germline lookup yields CDR1 MDHEN and CDR2 SYDVKM. CDR3 length: 15 residues. Study results and limitations: Persistent Graves' patients showed a TCR diversity that was lower than that of newly diagnosed ones.

This chain links TRBV28 with TRBJ1-2; D might be TRBD1 (6 bases). The sample here was peripheral blood mononuclear cells (PBMCs), taken when the disease was refractory, from a patient treated with antithyroid drugs. This TCR came from a female donor with Graves disease. CDR3 region: CASSLGGGALGGYTF. In DNA, the CDR3 is TGTGCCAGCAGTTTAGGCGGGGGCGCATTGGGTGGCTACACCTTC.